A single sample is the source of the 15 T cell receptor beta chains below, sequenced in a study of OX40 agonist ivuxolimab in advanced cancers. The library came from the immunoSEQ multiplex PCR assay. In its TCRdb copy, this immuneACCESS table keeps in-frame sequences only and misses some clones. Where compared with another copy, unresolved V genes explain less than half of these, and the others have no known cause. The sample contains about 48,000 clones, more than 80% of them found a single time. Approximately 1% of the sample is held by the ten biggest clonotypes. Sequencing was performed on CD4+ or CD8+ T cells sorted from blood, taken in a trial of the OX40 agonist ivuxolimab. The receptors shown here come from an adult with an advanced solid tumor such as melanoma, head and neck, liver or kidney cancer.

The chain uses TRBV7-6 and TRBJ1-3; D not certain. Looked up from germline, CDR1 is SGHVS and CDR2 is FNYEAQ. Trimming took 4 bases from V and 1 from J, leaving 14 bases between them. The CDR3 contains 16 residues. CDR3 in DNA: TGTGCCAGCAGCTCGTACTTTGGGGTATCTGGAAACACCATATATTTT. This translates into CASSSYFGVSGNTIYF.

The chain recombines TRBV18 with TRBJ2-5; D tentatively fits TRBD1 or TRBD2 (7 bases each). The CDR3 has 16 residues. Per germline, CDR1 KGHSH and CDR2 LQKENI. V was cut by 3 bases and J by 7 bases, with 21 bases left in between. The CDR3 sequence: CASSPRQGGTRWTQYF. Here the CDR3 DNA reads TGTGCCAGCTCACCGCGGCAGGGGGGGACAAGATGGACCCAGTACTTC.

The gene calls are TRBV5-1 and TRBJ2-3; 7 positions match TRBD2. Germline-derived CDR1 and CDR2 are SGHRS and YFSETQ. After removal of 3 bases from V and 2 bases from J, the junction contained 6 bases not matched to a gene. CDR3 size: 15 residues. DNA of the CDR3: TGCGCCAGCAGCTGGGTGGGGGGGATCACAGATACGCAGTATTTT. The encoded protein is CASSWVGGITDTQYF.

V gene TRBV6-5 combines with J gene TRBJ2-6; D is possibly TRBD1 (6 bases). V was clipped by 6 bases and J by 2 bases, with 11 bases between them. Germline V gene lookup returns CDR1 MNHEY and CDR2 SVGAGI. The CDR3 is 15 residues long. For the CDR3, the DNA is TGTGCCAGCAGATCTACAGGGACTGGGGCCAACGTCCTGACTTTC. Encoded protein: CASRSTGTGANVLTF.

V is TRBV9 and J is TRBJ1-2; TRBD1 matches 12 bases. The CDR3 length is 17 residues. Unmatched junction bases numbered 11, after V lost 4 bases and J lost 4 bases. In germline, CDR1 is SGDLS, CDR2 YYNGEE. As DNA, the CDR3 is TGTGCCAGCAGCCCTCCTAGGGACAGGGGGCACGGCTATGGCTACACCTTC. As protein: CASSPPRDRGHGYGYTF.

The V call is TRBV7-6, the J call TRBJ1-4, with a tentative D call TRBD1 (5 bases). The CDR3 is 20 amino acids. V was pared by 2 bases and J by 4 bases, with 26 bases between. CDR1 is SGHVS, CDR2 FNYEAQ, per germline. Written as DNA, the CDR3 is TGTGCCAGCAGCTTATGGTCCCAGGGTGGCGGATTGGGGTTTAATGAAAAACTGTTTTTT. Its protein is CASSLWSQGGGLGFNEKLFF.

There are a few counts of this clone. The rearrangement uses TRBV29-1 and TRBJ1-2; no clear D. Germline V lookup: CDR1 SQVTM, CDR2 ANQGSEA. This CDR3 comprises 13 residues. The germline V and J ends were trimmed by 7 bases and 7 bases, with 19 bases remaining between them. The CDR3, as DNA: TGCAGCGCCCAAGTGGATCCGATTCTTGGCTACACCTTC. Amino acids: CSAQVDPILGYTF.

This chain connects TRBV7-2 to TRBJ2-7; 7 positions agree with TRBD2. The J segment lost 5 bases and the V segment lost 1 base, leaving 11 bases of the junction unmatched. From germline, CDR1 is SGHTA and CDR2 FQGNSA. This CDR3 is built from 16 residues. The CDR3 loop is CASSLDPGPGGDEQYF. CDR3 bases: TGTGCCAGCAGCTTAGATCCCGGTCCGGGGGGAGACGAGCAGTACTTC.

The table lists this clone with a count of one. J is TRBJ2-3 and V is TRBV5-4; 8 bases map to TRBD1. Germline-derived CDR1 and CDR2 are SGHNT and YYREEE (reference sequence). The CDR3 extends over 14 amino acids. The ends lost 3 bases at V and 1 base at J; junction bases unmatched: 1. In DNA form, the CDR3 reads TGTGCCAGCAGCTCGGACAGGGGCACAGATACGCAGTATTTT. Its translation: CASSSDRGTDTQYF.

V is TRBV6-5 and J is TRBJ2-2; unclear D gene. V was trimmed by 4 bases and J by 7 bases, leaving 7 bases between them. The CDR3 consists of 12 residues. From germline, CDR1 is MNHEY and CDR2 SVGAGI. The CDR3 protein is CASSLFFGELFF. The DNA of the CDR3 is TGTGCCAGCAGTTTATTCTTCGGGGAGCTGTTTTTT.

This rearrangement joins TRBV10-3 to TRBJ2-3; 12 bases are a match to TRBD1. The CDR3 sequence is 16 residues long. Trimming took 6 bases from V and 5 from J; bases not matched to a gene: 9. Per the germline V gene, CDR1 is ENHRY and CDR2 is SYGVKD. The CDR3 sequence is CAISVQGTGGEDTQYF. The CDR3 bases are TGTGCCATCAGCGTTCAGGGGACAGGGGGCGAAGATACGCAGTATTTT.

The chain employs TRBV7-2 and TRBJ1-6, with D maybe TRBD1 (5 bases). The germline V and J ends were trimmed by 5 bases and 0 bases, with 11 bases remaining between them. Germline V gene lookup returns CDR1 SGHTA and CDR2 FQGNSA. The CDR3 is 16 residues long. DNA for the CDR3: TGTGCCAGCAGCCCAGGGCGATTCTCCTATAATTCACCCCTCCACTTT. This encodes CASSPGRFSYNSPLHF.

As DNA, the CDR3 is TGTGCCAGCAGCTACGGGACAGGGGCCCACTACGAGCAGTACTTC. Amino acids: CASSYGTGAHYEQYF. The chain is built from TRBV7-2 and TRBJ2-7, with 10 nucleotides matching TRBD1. CDR3 length: 15 amino acids. Germline lookup yields CDR1 SGHTA and CDR2 FQGNSA. The junction had 6 bases not matched to a gene; V was cut back by 4 bases and J by 3 bases.

V gene TRBV28 combines with J gene TRBJ1-1, with TRBD1 as a possible D gene (5 bases). The CDR3 runs 14 residues. V lost 6 bases and J 7 bases, leaving 18 bases between the germline ends. Germline values: CDR1 MDHEN, CDR2 SYDVKM. The chain's CDR3 is CASRLTGTGLEAFF. The CDR3 DNA follows: TGTGCCAGCAGATTGACCGGGACGGGCCTTGAAGCTTTCTTT.

The chain employs TRBV27 and TRBJ2-7; possible D gene TRBD1, 6 bases. Trimming cost V 5 bases and J 4 bases, with 21 bases left between them. Germline CDR1 MNHEY, CDR2 SMNVEV (reference sequence). The CDR3 sequence is 16 residues long. CDR3 nucleotide sequence: TGTGCCAGCAGTCCCCCGACAGGTCTTGGTAGGTACGAGCAGTACTTC. Residues: CASSPPTGLGRYEQYF.